These 9 T cell receptor beta chains came from one sample sequenced in a study of identical twins. TCRdb redid the calling of the 5' RACE reads with MiXCR, one entry per CDR3 protein. This table holds some 500,000 distinct CDR3 sequences, roughly 9.5% found once. These data were also reused for a study on yellow fever vaccine responses in identical twins.

Sequenced input: PBMCs. The receptors derive from a woman aged 18 to 35 in good health.

This clonotype was observed at least ten times. The V and J genes are TRBV6-1 and TRBJ1-1; D not certain. The CDR3 spans 16 residues. V shed 6 bases and J shed 1 base, with 18 bases lying between them. The germline CDR1 and CDR2 sequences are MNHNS and SASEGT. CDR3 amino acids: CASRLQSGFPNTEAFF. Written as DNA, the CDR3 is TGTGCCAGCAGACTCCAATCCGGATTCCCGAACACTGAAGCTTTCTTT.

The table lists this clonotype with many counts. This rearrangement joins TRBV12-3 or TRBV12-4 to TRBJ2-1; D is uncertain. The CDR3 length is 10 residues. The ends were cut back, 7 bases at V and 5 bases at J, with 3 bases in the middle. The CDR3 loop is CASMDNEQFF. In DNA form, the CDR3 reads TGTGCCAGCATGGACAATGAGCAGTTCTTC.

The sample holds a few counts of this clonotype. The gene calls are TRBV7-9 and TRBJ2-4; 7 positions match TRBD1. The germline V gene has CDR1 SEHNR and CDR2 FQNEAQ (reference sequence). The CDR3 loop spans 16 amino acids. The ends lost 5 bases at V and 0 bases at J; junction bases unmatched: 7. The CDR3 bases are TGTGCCAGCAGCCCTAGGACAGGACTAGCCAAAAACATTCAGTACTTC. The encoded protein is CASSPRTGLAKNIQYF.

This clonotype was found many times. The chain links TRBV6-5 to TRBJ1-5; no firm D call. The CDR3 runs to 13 residues. CDR1 MNHEY and CDR2 SVGAGI come from the germline V gene. Trimming left V 6 bases short and J 2 bases short, with 8 bases between. Written as DNA, the CDR3 is TGTGCCAGCAGCCCCGGGCGCAATCAGCCCCAGCATTTT. Translating it yields CASSPGRNQPQHF.

This clonotype was found a few times. V usage is TRBV10-3 and J usage is TRBJ1-5, with D possibly matching TRBD1 (6 bases). Trimming shortened V by 2 bases and J by 5 bases, and 10 bases separated the two germline ends. Germline CDR1 is ENHRY and CDR2 is SYGVKD. The CDR3 is made up of 14 amino acids. CDR3 region: CAISERDTYQPQHF. CDR3 in DNA: TGTGCCATCAGTGAGCGGGACACCTATCAGCCCCAGCATTTT.

The CDR3 region has the DNA TGTGCCAGCAGTATATCCCCCCTAGCGGTACAAGAGACCCAGTACTTC. The encoded protein is CASSISPLAVQETQYF. The V and J genes are TRBV7-2 and TRBJ2-5; 7 bases align to TRBD2. Trimming removed 6 bases from V and 2 bases from J; junction bases left unmatched: 12. The length of the CDR3 is 16 residues. Germline values: CDR1 SGHTA, CDR2 FQGNSA.

This clonotype was counted between two and nine times. J is TRBJ2-1 and V is TRBV20-1; no definite D call. Germline V gene data show CDR1 as DFQATT and CDR2 as SNEGSKA (reference sequence). V lost 0 bases and J 0 bases, leaving 12 bases between the germline ends. CDR3 length equals 16 residues. The CDR3: CSARDLAANSYNEQFF. For the CDR3, the DNA is TGCAGTGCTAGAGATTTAGCAGCAAACTCCTACAATGAGCAGTTCTTC.

This clonotype was picked up many times. The V gene is TRBV20-1, the J gene TRBJ1-5; possibly TRBD1 for D (6 bases). Trimming stripped 5 bases from V and 3 bases from J, with 11 bases between. CDR1 and CDR2 from the germline V gene are DFQATT and SNEGSKA (reference sequence). The length of the CDR3 is 13 residues. This chain's CDR3 is CSAVQGVNQPQHF. CDR3 nucleotides: TGCAGTGCTGTACAGGGTGTCAATCAGCCCCAGCATTTT.

The V and J genes are TRBV18 and TRBJ1-1; TRBD1 aligns across 10 bases. With V trimmed by 2 bases and J by 11 bases, 5 bases remained unmatched. Germline V CDR1 and CDR2: KGHSH, LQKENI. This CDR3 is built from 13 residues. CDR3 in DNA: TGTGCCAGCTCACCAACGGAGGGACAGGGGGCTTTCTTT. Translated, it gives CASSPTEGQGAFF.